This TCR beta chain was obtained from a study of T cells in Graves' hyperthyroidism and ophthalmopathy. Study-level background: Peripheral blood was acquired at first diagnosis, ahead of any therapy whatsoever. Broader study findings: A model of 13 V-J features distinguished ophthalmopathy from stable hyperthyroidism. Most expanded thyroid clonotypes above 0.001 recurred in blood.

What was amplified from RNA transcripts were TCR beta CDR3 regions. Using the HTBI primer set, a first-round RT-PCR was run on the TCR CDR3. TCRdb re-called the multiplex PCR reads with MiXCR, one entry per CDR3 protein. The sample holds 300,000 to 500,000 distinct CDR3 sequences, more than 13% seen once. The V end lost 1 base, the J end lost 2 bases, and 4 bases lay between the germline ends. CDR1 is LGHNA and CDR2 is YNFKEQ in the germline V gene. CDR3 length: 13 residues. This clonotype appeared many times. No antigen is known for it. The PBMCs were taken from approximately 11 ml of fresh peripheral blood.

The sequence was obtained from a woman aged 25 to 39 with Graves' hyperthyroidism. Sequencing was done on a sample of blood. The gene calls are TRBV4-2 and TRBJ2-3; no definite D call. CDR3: CASSQATTDTQYF. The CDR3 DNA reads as TGTGCCAGCAGCCAAGCCACCACAGATACGCAGTATTTT.